These 26 T cell receptor beta chains came from one sample sequenced in a study of blood T cells in healthy people across ages. Alongside a J-beta primer mix, a sample-barcoded 5' primer served in a second PCR lasting roughly 7 to 11 cycles. TCRdb itself ran the 5' RACE reads through MiXCR, one entry per CDR3 protein. The table lists 650,000 or so distinct CDR3 sequences, approximately 52% of them singletons, with around an eighth in the top ten. Material for sequencing was blood. All receptors derive from a woman of 80 years or more in good health.

The chain couples TRBV29-1 to TRBJ2-4, with 10 bases that match TRBD2. Judging by the DNA end, TRBJ2-7 fits better; the J call may be wrong. CDR1 and CDR2 (germline): SQVTM, ANQGSEA. The CDR3 runs 13 residues. CDR3 amino acids: CSARTSGADEQYF. The CDR3 nucleotides read TGCAGCGCTCGGACTAGCGGCGCCGACGAGCAGTACTTC.

This chain uses TRBV4-1 with TRBJ2-1; D gene uncertain. V was clipped by 1 base and J by 8 bases, with 15 bases between them. CDR3 length: 15 amino acids. Germline V gives CDR1 MGHRA, CDR2 YSYEKL. CDR3 amino acids: CASSQAPVEGYEQFF. CDR3 sequence (DNA): TGCGCCAGCAGCCAAGCCCCAGTAGAAGGTTATGAGCAGTTCTTC.

The chain recombines TRBV5-1 with TRBJ1-5; no reliable D call. The CDR3 runs to 14 residues. In germline, CDR1 is SGHRS, CDR2 YFSETQ. V lost 4 bases to trimming and J lost 6 bases, with 14 bases between them. The CDR3 coding sequence is TGCGCCAGCAGCCCCGGTCTAAAGGGTCAGCCCCAGCATTTT. Translated: CASSPGLKGQPQHF.

This clonotype has at least ten counts. The chain has TRBV7-9 and TRBJ2-7, with TRBD1 identical over 8 bases. CDR1 and CDR2 from the germline V gene are SEHNR and FQNEAQ (reference sequence). The J segment lost 2 bases and the V segment lost 3 bases, leaving 3 bases of the junction unmatched. The CDR3 runs 14 residues. CDR3 protein: CASSFGTGPYEQYF. The CDR3 DNA follows: TGTGCCAGCAGCTTCGGGACAGGTCCCTACGAGCAGTACTTC.

This clonotype was seen at least ten times. The chain couples TRBV20-1 to TRBJ2-1; D is uncertain. Germline values: CDR1 DFQATT, CDR2 SNEGSKA (reference sequence). The CDR3 spans 13 residues. The ends were cut back, 2 bases at V and 5 bases at J, with 10 bases in the middle. CDR3 nucleotides: TGCAGTGCTAGAAGACCTCTGGACAATGAGCAGTTCTTC. It encodes CSARRPLDNEQFF.

This clonotype was found a few times. The rearrangement joins TRBV20-1 to TRBJ1-1; D may be TRBD1 (6 bases). The germline V gene encodes CDR1 DFQATT and CDR2 SNEGSKA (reference sequence). CDR3 length equals 19 residues. The ends were cut back, 0 bases at V and 3 bases at J, with 26 bases in the middle. The CDR3 region has the DNA TGCAGTGCTAGAGATTTATACGTTAGGGGGGTCCGTGGGGACACTGAAGCTTTCTTT. It specifies CSARDLYVRGVRGDTEAFF.

CDR3 nucleotides: TGTGCCAGCAGAAACTCACTGGGCACCTACAATGAGCAGTTCTTC. Its translation: CASRNSLGTYNEQFF. The chain couples TRBV27 to TRBJ2-1; D remains unclear. Germline CDR1 MNHEY, CDR2 SMNVEV (reference sequence). There are 15 residues in the CDR3. V dropped 6 bases and J dropped 2 bases, with 14 bases sitting between them.

V is TRBV12-3 or TRBV12-4 and J is TRBJ2-7, with 9 bases lining up with TRBD1. CDR3 length: 15 amino acids. J gave up 2 bases and V 4 bases, and 6 bases lay outside the gene matches. The CDR3 loop reads CASSSLRDRAYEQYF. In nucleotides, the CDR3 is TGTGCCAGCAGTTCTCTCCGGGACAGGGCCTACGAGCAGTACTTC.

This chain uses TRBV28 with TRBJ2-2; D perhaps matches TRBD1 (6 bases). V was trimmed by 3 bases and J by 2 bases, leaving 16 bases between them. Germline V gene sequence: CDR1 MDHEN, CDR2 SYDVKM. This CDR3 comprises 17 residues. In nucleotides, the CDR3 is TGTGCCAGCAGTTTCCTACAGGGATTGTTCAACACCGGGGAGCTGTTTTTT. Amino acid sequence: CASSFLQGLFNTGELFF.

For this clonotype: This may be a read error: a much more frequent sequence differs by one nucleotide. This chain uses TRBV4-1 with TRBJ2-1; D not certain. The germline V gene has CDR1 MGHRA and CDR2 YSYEKL. Trimming took 0 bases from V and 9 from J, leaving 12 bases between them. The CDR3 runs 14 residues. CDR3 residues: CASSQEIRRSEQFF. CDR3 bases: TGCGCCAGCAGCCAAGAAATTCGCAGAAGTGAGCAGTTCTTC.

Only a few counts were recorded for this clonotype. This sequence may be a read error, since a much larger clone differs from it by one base. The chain joins TRBV7-2 to TRBJ2-1, with no clear D. This CDR3 is 13 amino acids long. From germline, CDR1 is SGHTA and CDR2 FQGNSA. CDR3 sequence: CVSTESSYNEQFF. CDR3 coding DNA: TGTGTCAGCACCGAAAGCTCCTACAATGAGCAGTTCTTC.

This clonotype was counted a few times. The genes are TRBV14 and TRBJ1-3; tentatively, D is TRBD1 (5 bases). V was cut by 3 bases and J by 5 bases, with 14 bases left in between. CDR1 is SGHDN and CDR2 is FVKESK in the germline V gene. The CDR3 contains 15 residues. The CDR3 loop is CASSHTGRSRNTIYF. The CDR3 DNA sequence: TGTGCCAGCAGCCATACAGGACGAAGTCGAAACACCATATATTTT.

This clonotype was detected ten times or more. V usage is TRBV10-1 and J usage is TRBJ2-1; 8 positions agree with TRBD2. This CDR3 contains 17 residues. V lost 2 bases and J lost 4; bases outside the gene matches: 10. Looked up from germline, CDR1 is WNHNN and CDR2 is SYGVQD (reference sequence). This chain's CDR3 is CASSETIAGGQYNEQFF. DNA of the CDR3: TGCGCCAGCAGTGAGACCATCGCGGGAGGACAATACAATGAGCAGTTCTTC.

The rearrangement links TRBV12-3 or TRBV12-4 to TRBJ1-2, with 7 nucleotides matching TRBD1. There are 14 residues in the CDR3. V shed 6 bases, J shed 2 bases, and the junction held 6 bases outside the gene matches. The CDR3 region is CASRETGQNYGYTF. DNA of the CDR3: TGTGCCAGCAGGGAAACGGGACAGAACTATGGCTACACCTTC.

This clonotype was detected once. The chain uses TRBV12-3 or TRBV12-4 and TRBJ1-2, with a possible D match to TRBD1 (6 bases). The CDR3 loop spans 15 amino acids. Trimming pared 6 bases from V and 2 bases from J, leaving 16 bases between. The CDR3 loop reads CASRPRGATNYGYTF. The CDR3 coding sequence is TGTGCCAGCAGGCCCCGGGGGGCCACAAACTATGGCTACACCTTC.

This clonotype was counted at least ten times. The chain couples TRBV29-1 to TRBJ2-1; D uncertain. The CDR3 totals 17 residues. Trimming took 0 bases from V and 0 from J, leaving 15 bases between them. Germline V gene lookup returns CDR1 SQVTM and CDR2 ANQGSEA. The CDR3 nucleotides are TGCAGCGTTGAAGATCTTAGTGGCGGTATCTCCTACAATGAGCAGTTCTTC. Translating it yields CSVEDLSGGISYNEQFF.

In this sample, this clonotype turned up a few times. The rearrangement joins TRBV5-1 to TRBJ1-5; no clear D gene. The V end was cut by 0 bases, the J end by 1 base, with 11 bases between. The CDR3 spans 16 residues. In germline, CDR1 is SGHRS, CDR2 YFSETQ. The CDR3 reads CASSLGEGSSNQPQHF. The CDR3, as DNA: TGCGCCAGCAGCTTGGGTGAAGGTTCGAGCAATCAGCCCCAGCATTTT.

V is TRBV15 and J is TRBJ1-4; D is possibly TRBD1 (6 bases). This CDR3 is built from 16 residues. V lost 5 bases and J lost 2, with 15 bases in between. In germline, CDR1 is LNHNV, CDR2 YYDKDF (reference sequence). CDR3 region: CATSRDTLATNEKLFF. CDR3 nucleotide sequence: TGTGCCACCAGCCGGGACACGCTGGCGACTAATGAAAAACTGTTTTTT.

This clonotype came up many times. J is TRBJ2-3 and V is TRBV9, with D unclear. CDR1 is SGDLS and CDR2 is YYNGEE in the germline V gene. The V end lost 2 bases, the J end lost 6 bases, and 7 bases lay between the germline ends. The CDR3 contains 12 residues. CDR3 sequence reads: CASSVGWDTQYF. CDR3 in DNA: TGTGCCAGCAGCGTGGGATGGGATACGCAGTATTTT.

This clonotype was seen repeatedly, ten times or more. The chain is built from TRBV6-2 or TRBV6-3 and TRBJ2-1; D gene uncertain. V gave up 8 bases and J gave up 6 bases, with 8 bases separating them. Germline V gives CDR1 MNHEY, CDR2 SVGEGT. CDR3 length: 11 amino acids. CDR3 in amino acids: CASPGVNEQFF. The CDR3 DNA reads TGTGCCAGCCCAGGAGTCAATGAGCAGTTCTTC.

In this sample, this clonotype turned up a few times. The chain has TRBV3-1 and TRBJ2-3, with 7 bases that match TRBD1. The CDR3 loop spans 13 amino acids. Germline V lookup: CDR1 LGHDT, CDR2 YNNKEL (reference sequence). V dropped 4 bases and J dropped 8; count of bases not matched to a gene: 6. The CDR3 nucleotides are TGTGCCAGCAGCCCCCTTCACAGGGGTACGCAGTATTTT. Encoded protein: CASSPLHRGTQYF.

On this clonotype: A much larger clone is a single base away; this may be a read error. The J gene is TRBJ1-2, the V gene TRBV24-1; D not resolved. V was clipped by 10 bases and J by 0 bases, with 11 bases between them. Per germline, CDR1 KGHDR and CDR2 SFDVKD. The CDR3 runs to 13 residues. The CDR3 bases are TGTGCCACACCTCGGGCAGCTAACTATGGCTACACCTTC. Protein product: CATPRAANYGYTF.

As regards this clonotype: A clone one base away is much larger, so this may be a read error. This chain joins TRBV7-2 and TRBJ2-1; TRBD1 matches at 8 bases. This CDR3 spans 14 amino acids. The V gene's germline CDR1 is SGHTA and CDR2 FQGNSA. As DNA, the CDR3 is TGTGTCAGCAGCTTAGACAGGGGCCTCGATGAGCAGTTCTTC. Translated: CVSSLDRGLDEQFF. Complete variable domain (other parts from reference TRBV7-2 and TRBJ2-1): GAGVSQSPSNKVTEKGKDVELRCDPISGHTALYWYRQSLGQGLEFLIYFQGNSAPDKSGLPSDRFSAERTGGSVSTLTIQRTQQEDSAVYLCVSSLDRGLDEQFFGPGTRLTVL.

This clonotype was seen many times. The chain carries TRBV5-1 and TRBJ2-5, with no clear D. This CDR3 spans 14 amino acids. The V gene lost 0 bases and the J gene lost 4 bases, with 10 bases spanning the gap. Germline assignment: CDR1 SGHRS and CDR2 YFSETQ. In DNA, the CDR3 is TGCGCCAGCAGCTTGGGAACCCCAACAGAGACCCAGTACTTC. Its protein product is CASSLGTPTETQYF. The variable domain in full, completed from reference TRBV5-1 and TRBJ2-5, reads KAGVTQTPRYLIKTRGQQVTLSCSPISGHRSVSWYQQTPGQGLQFLFEYFSETQRNKGNFPGRFSGRQFSNSRSEMNVSTLELGDSALYLCASSLGTPTETQYFGPGTRLLVL.

This chain's CDR3 is CASNKGQGYNSPLHF. Here the CDR3 DNA reads TGTGCCAGCAACAAGGGACAGGGGTATAATTCACCCCTCCACTTT. The chain is built from TRBV27 and TRBJ1-6; TRBD1 agrees at 10 bases. CDR1 and CDR2 (germline): MNHEY, SMNVEV (reference sequence). V shed 7 bases and J 4 bases; nucleotides not matched to a gene: 4. The CDR3 is 15 amino acids.

The gene calls are TRBV20-1 and TRBJ1-4; 9 bases align to TRBD1. With V trimmed by 4 bases and J by 7 bases, 4 bases remained unmatched. CDR1 and CDR2 (germline): DFQATT, SNEGSKA (reference sequence). CDR3 length: 13 residues. The DNA for the CDR3 is TGCAGTGCTATGGGACAGGGAGGTGAAAAACTGTTTTTT. It specifies CSAMGQGGEKLFF.